One sample yielded the 10 T cell receptor beta chains listed below, sequenced in a study of cytomegalovirus exposure and HLA in healthy donors. With 60 Vbeta and 13 Jbeta primers, the PCR was carried out. Only in-frame clones appear in the TCRdb table, and some are missing; sequencing was by immunoSEQ multiplex PCR. The data show just over 150,000 clones, over 75% seen once. Input material: PBMCs. The receptors here all came from a woman between 25 and 40 years old in good health and CMV-seronegative.

V is TRBV4-1 and J is TRBJ2-3; 8 positions match TRBD1. V dropped 0 bases and J dropped 3; count of bases not matched to a gene: 5. The germline CDR1 and CDR2 sequences are MGHRA and YSYEKL. The CDR3 is 16 residues long. For the CDR3, the DNA is TGCGCCAGCAGCCAAGACCGGACAGGGATAACAGATACGCAGTATTTT. Translating gives CASSQDRTGITDTQYF.

The chain has TRBV30 and TRBJ2-1; 7 nucleotides match TRBD2. V shed 3 bases and J 5 bases; nucleotides not matched to a gene: 7. From germline, CDR1 is GTSNPN and CDR2 SVGIG (reference sequence). The CDR3 is 14 residues long. The DNA of the CDR3 is TGTGCCTGGAGATACGGACTAGTCAACAATGAGCAGTTCTTC. Amino acids: CAWRYGLVNNEQFF.

The J gene is TRBJ1-3, the V gene TRBV5-8; D might be TRBD1 (5 bases). CDR3 length equals 15 residues. V was clipped by 0 bases and J by 2 bases, with 9 bases between them. Germline V lookup: CDR1 SGHTS, CDR2 YDEGEE. In nucleotides, the CDR3 is TGTGCCAGCAGCTTGGTAGGCAGGGCTGGAAACACCATATATTTT. It yields the protein CASSLVGRAGNTIYF. Full variable domain (missing parts from reference TRBV5-8 and TRBJ1-3): EAGVTQSPTHLIKTRGQQATLRCSPISGHTSVYWYQQALGLGLQFLLWYDEGEERNRGNFPPRFSGRQFPNYSSELNVNALELEDSALYLCASSLVGRAGNTIYFGEGSWLTVV.

This rearrangement joins TRBV7-3 to TRBJ1-1, with D perhaps TRBD1 (6 bases). Trimming took 5 bases from V and 0 from J, leaving 13 bases between them. CDR1 is SGHTA and CDR2 is FQGTGA in the germline V gene. The CDR3 is 15 amino acids. Here the CDR3 reads CASSPRGGLNTEAFF. As DNA, the CDR3 is TGTGCCAGCAGCCCTCGGGGGGGCTTGAACACTGAAGCTTTCTTT.

The chain employs TRBV7-9 and TRBJ1-1; D ambiguous. CDR1 is SEHNR and CDR2 is FQNEAQ in the germline V gene (reference sequence). The CDR3 covers 13 residues. V lost 4 bases and J lost 1, with 7 bases in between. This CDR3 is CASSSQANTEAFF. The DNA for the CDR3 is TGTGCCAGCAGCTCCCAGGCGAACACTGAAGCTTTCTTT.

The chain combines TRBV2 with TRBJ1-6; TRBD1 matches 8 bases. Germline lookup yields CDR1 SNHLY and CDR2 FYNNEI. This CDR3 comprises 15 residues. Trimming at V came to 6 bases and at J to 6 bases, leaving 7 bases not matched to a gene. CDR3 amino acids: CASRGSGQGNSPLHF. The DNA for the CDR3 is TGTGCCAGCAGGGGGAGCGGACAGGGTAATTCACCCCTCCACTTT.

The J gene is TRBJ2-3, the V gene TRBV7-9, with D maybe TRBD2 (7 bases). The CDR3 is 15 residues long. Looked up from germline, CDR1 is SEHNR and CDR2 is FQNEAQ (reference sequence). V lost 3 bases and J lost 2, with 12 bases in between. CDR3 sequence (DNA): TGTGCCAGCAGCTTTGGGGGGGCAATCACAGATACGCAGTATTTT. Translated: CASSFGGAITDTQYF.

V and J are TRBV30 and TRBJ1-4; D might be TRBD1 (5 bases). There are 12 residues in the CDR3. Germline lookup yields CDR1 GTSNPN and CDR2 SVGIG (reference sequence). The V and J ends lost 4 bases and 8 bases respectively, with 11 bases between them. The CDR3 spells CAWMGGLEKLFF. DNA for the CDR3: TGTGCCTGGATGGGGGGTTTGGAAAAACTGTTTTTT. The full variable domain, its missing parts supplied by reference TRBV30 and TRBJ1-4, is SQTIHQWPATLVQPVGSPLSLECTVEGTSNPNLYWYRQAAGRGLQLLFYSVGIGQISSEVPQNLSASRPQDRQFILSSKKLLLSDSGFYLCAWMGGLEKLFFGSGTQLSVL.

This clone showed up just a few times. The chain combines TRBV15 with TRBJ1-6; D is uncertain. Germline CDR1 is LNHNV and CDR2 is YYDKDF (reference sequence). The CDR3 spans 14 residues. Trimming removed 2 bases at V and 7 bases at J, with 9 bases between. DNA for the CDR3: TGTGCCACCAGCAGACTCCCTCCCAATTCACCCCTCCACTTT. This gives the protein CATSRLPPNSPLHF.

This chain uses TRBV5-1 with TRBJ1-2, with D uncertain. The CDR3 consists of 12 residues. Trimming stripped 6 bases from V and 4 bases from J, with 10 bases between. Germline V lookup: CDR1 SGHRS, CDR2 YFSETQ. CDR3: CASMGAVYGYTF. The CDR3 nucleotides are TGCGCCAGCATGGGAGCGGTCTATGGCTACACCTTC. Drawing the rest from reference TRBV5-1 and TRBJ1-2, the complete variable domain is KAGVTQTPRYLIKTRGQQVTLSCSPISGHRSVSWYQQTPGQGLQFLFEYFSETQRNKGNFPGRFSGRQFSNSRSEMNVSTLELGDSALYLCASMGAVYGYTFGSGTRLTVV.